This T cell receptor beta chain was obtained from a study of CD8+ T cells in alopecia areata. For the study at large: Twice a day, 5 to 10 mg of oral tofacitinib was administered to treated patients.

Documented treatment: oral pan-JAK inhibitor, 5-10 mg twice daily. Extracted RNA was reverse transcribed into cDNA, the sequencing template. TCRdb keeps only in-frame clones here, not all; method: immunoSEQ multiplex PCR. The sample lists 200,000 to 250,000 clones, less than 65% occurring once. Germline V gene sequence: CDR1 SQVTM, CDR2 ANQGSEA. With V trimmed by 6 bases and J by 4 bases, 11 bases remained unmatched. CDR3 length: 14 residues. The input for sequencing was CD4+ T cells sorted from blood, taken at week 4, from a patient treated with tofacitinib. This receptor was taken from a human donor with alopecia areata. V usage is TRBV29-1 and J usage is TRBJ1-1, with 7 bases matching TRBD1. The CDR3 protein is CSVGRQGISTEAFF. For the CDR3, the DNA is TGCAGCGTGGGCAGACAGGGAATATCCACTGAAGCTTTCTTT.